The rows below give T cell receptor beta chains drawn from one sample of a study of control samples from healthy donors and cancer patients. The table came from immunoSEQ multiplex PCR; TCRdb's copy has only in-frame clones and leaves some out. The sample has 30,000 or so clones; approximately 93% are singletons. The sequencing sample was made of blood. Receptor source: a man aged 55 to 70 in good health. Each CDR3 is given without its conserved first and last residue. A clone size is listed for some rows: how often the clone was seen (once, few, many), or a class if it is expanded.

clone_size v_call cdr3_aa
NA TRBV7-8 ASSLERAGRTEAF
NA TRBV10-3 AISESEAYGYT
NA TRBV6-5 ASSYGGVGLGYGYT
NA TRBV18 ASSPRQGSEKLF
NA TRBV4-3 ASSQDTGGAWQF
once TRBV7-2 ASSLGGEYSPLH
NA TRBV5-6 ASSLTGLRDGYT
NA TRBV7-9 ASSPGNTDTQY
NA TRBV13 ASSATTGTTQETQY
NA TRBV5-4 ASTFSISSYNEQF
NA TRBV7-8 ASSLGLLYDEQY
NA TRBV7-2 ASSLVSQGSTEAF
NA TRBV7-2 ASSLRELGTYLRSGYT
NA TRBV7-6 ASSLGQGGTGELF
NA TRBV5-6 ASSVPGQGAMKNYGYT
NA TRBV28 ASTSWTGLTEKLF
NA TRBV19 ASSTSIPRAVYTDTQY
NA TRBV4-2 ASSPERRGRDYGYT
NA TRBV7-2 ASSLDFLETQY
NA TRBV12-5 ASGWGQAAEQF
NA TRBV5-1 ASSWAGPQGNEQF
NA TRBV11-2 ASSKKVGTQY
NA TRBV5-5 ASSASDITNTEAF
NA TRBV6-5 AGLKWGGGETQY
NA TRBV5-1 ASSLNYEQY
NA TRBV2 ASSETGTGELF
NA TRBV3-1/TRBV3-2 ASSLGQVVQPQH
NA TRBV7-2 ASSFPPGQGLSRNTEAF
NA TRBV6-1 ASSEDLITWGYGYT
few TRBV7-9 ASQGGTNEKLF
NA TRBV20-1 SAPRNTEAF
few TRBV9 ASSVDGTGREKLF
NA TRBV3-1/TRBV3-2 ASSHFRNTEAF
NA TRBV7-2 ASSAGQGKNTEAF
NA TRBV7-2 ASSSGQGLFNTEAF
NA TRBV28 ASSFSDGPTQY
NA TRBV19 ASSDSWGPDTQY
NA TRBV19 ASSVGFQPQH
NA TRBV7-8 ASSLAGRKPPYEQY
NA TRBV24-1 ATSDPPGQGAIGELF
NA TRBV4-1 ASSPTDATNNYGYT
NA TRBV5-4 ASSSDILPTYEQY
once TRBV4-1 ASSQLPTSGGLDTQY
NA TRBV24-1 ATSGRTGELF
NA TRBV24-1 ATSDFRDTQY
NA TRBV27 ASSLIGTGMRVDNTGELF
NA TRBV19 ASSLGGAGETQY
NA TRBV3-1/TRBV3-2 ASSQGNLAKNIQY
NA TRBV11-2 ASSNTRGGVSTDTQY
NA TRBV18 ASSPPSVSGNTIY
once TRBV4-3 ASSHAYRGVASPLH